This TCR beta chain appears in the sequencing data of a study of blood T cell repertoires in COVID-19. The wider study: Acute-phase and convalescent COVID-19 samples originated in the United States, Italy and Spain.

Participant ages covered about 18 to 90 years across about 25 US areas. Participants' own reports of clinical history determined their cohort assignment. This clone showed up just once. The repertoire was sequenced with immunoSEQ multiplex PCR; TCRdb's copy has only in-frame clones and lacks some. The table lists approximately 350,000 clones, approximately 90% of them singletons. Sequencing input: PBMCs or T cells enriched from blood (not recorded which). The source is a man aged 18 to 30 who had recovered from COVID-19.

CDR3 protein: CASSQDHLGLAASYEQYF. CDR3 nucleotide sequence: TGTGCCAGCAGCCAAGATCACCTTGGACTAGCGGCCTCCTACGAGCAGTACTTC. This chain links TRBV4-2 with TRBJ2-7, with TRBD2 identical over 10 bases. CDR1 LGHNA and CDR2 YNFKEQ come from the germline V gene. V lost 0 bases, J lost 0 bases, and 8 bases stayed unmatched. This CDR3 has 18 residues.